The present T cell receptor beta chain was sequenced within a study of shared clonotypes between healthy human individuals. The CDR3 covers 17 residues. Germline loops: CDR1 SGHRS, CDR2 YFSETQ. The V end lost 5 bases, the J end lost 5 bases, and 25 bases lay between the germline ends. Sequencing was performed with immunoSEQ multiplex PCR; in TCRdb, only in-frame clones are kept and a portion is missing. This sample has around 2.5 million clones; approximately 93% occur once, and the top ten carry roughly 0.39%. The chain uses TRBV5-1 and TRBJ2-5; possibly TRBD1 for D (8 bases). The sample was naive CD4+ T cells from PBMCs. Subset denoted: CD45RA+ positively selected. The receptor was derived from a man between 18 and 29 years old in good health. Some clones in this sample may be carry-over from other donors' samples. The CDR3: CASRLPQGAKRGETQYF. The DNA for the CDR3 is TGCGCCAGCAGGTTACCCCAGGGGGCGAAGCGGGGTGAGACCCAGTACTTC.